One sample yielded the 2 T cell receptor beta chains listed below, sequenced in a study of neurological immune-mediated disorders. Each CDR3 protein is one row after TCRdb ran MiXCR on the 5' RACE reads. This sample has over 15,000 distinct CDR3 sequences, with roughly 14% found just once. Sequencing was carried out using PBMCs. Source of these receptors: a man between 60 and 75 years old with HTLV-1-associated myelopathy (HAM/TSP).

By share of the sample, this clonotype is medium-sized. The CDR3 loop reads CASSQGPHLGGYTF. CDR3 in DNA: TGCGCCAGCAGCCAAGGGCCCCACCTGGGTGGCTACACCTTC. V gene TRBV4-1 combines with J gene TRBJ1-2; D is unresolved. The CDR3 is 14 residues long. Trimming took off 1 base at V and 7 bases at J, with 13 bases between the two ends. Per the germline V gene, CDR1 is MGHRA and CDR2 is YSYEKL.

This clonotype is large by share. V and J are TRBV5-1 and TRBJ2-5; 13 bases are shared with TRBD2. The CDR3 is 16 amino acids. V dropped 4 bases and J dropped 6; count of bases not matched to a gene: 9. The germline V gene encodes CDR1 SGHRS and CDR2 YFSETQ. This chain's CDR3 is CASSPPTSGGIKTQYF. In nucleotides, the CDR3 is TGCGCCAGCAGCCCGCCGACTAGCGGGGGGATCAAGACCCAGTACTTC.